Following are 5 T cell receptor beta chains from one sample sequenced in a study of blood T cell repertoires in COVID-19. Profiling relied on immunoSEQ multiplex PCR, and the TCRdb table lists in-frame clones only, not all of them. Altogether 250,000 to 300,000 clones are present, approximately 85% being singletons, with the ten largest covering more than 4.5%. The sequenced sample consisted of peripheral blood. The source of these receptors is a man in his forties or fifties with active or convalescent COVID-19.

The genes are TRBV11-3 and TRBJ1-1; D ambiguous. V was trimmed by 5 bases and J by 1 base, leaving 8 bases between them. The CDR3 contains 13 residues. CDR1 is SGHNT, CDR2 YENEEA, per germline. CDR3 residues: CASSSQANTEAFF. The CDR3 region has the DNA TGTGCCAGCAGCAGCCAGGCGAACACTGAAGCTTTCTTT.

The CDR3: CASSVESLAGTGELFF. In DNA, the CDR3 is TGTGCCAGCAGCGTAGAGTCACTAGCGGGCACCGGGGAGCTGTTTTTT. The V gene is TRBV9, the J gene TRBJ2-2; 9 bases agree with TRBD2. The trim removed 0 bases at V and 4 bases at J, leaving 4 bases unmatched. The CDR3 runs 16 residues. Germline lookup yields CDR1 SGDLS and CDR2 YYNGEE.

This chain uses TRBV14 with TRBJ2-3; TRBD1 matches 8 bases. Trimming removed 3 bases from V and 0 bases from J; junction bases left unmatched: 5. Germline CDR1 SGHDN, CDR2 FVKESK. This CDR3 has 16 amino acids. Written as DNA, the CDR3 is TGTGCCAGCAGCCACCGACAGGGGACTAGCACAGATACGCAGTATTTT. Its protein is CASSHRQGTSTDTQYF.

The V call is TRBV28, the J call TRBJ1-2, with TRBD1 matching over 10 bases. Unmatched junction bases numbered 4, after V lost 4 bases and J lost 2 bases. The CDR3 is 15 amino acids. Germline CDR1 is MDHEN and CDR2 is SYDVKM. The CDR3 is CASSYGGQGNYGYTF. As DNA, the CDR3 is TGTGCCAGCAGTTATGGGGGACAGGGGAACTATGGCTACACCTTC.

The chain has TRBV4-1 and TRBJ2-1, with 10 bases aligning to TRBD1. Germline V gene sequence: CDR1 MGHRA, CDR2 YSYEKL. The CDR3 is made up of 15 amino acids. V lost 4 bases to trimming and J lost 2 bases; unmatched junction nucleotides: 2. The CDR3 here is CASSRDRGPYNEQFF. CDR3 coding DNA: TGCGCCAGCAGCCGGGACAGGGGACCCTACAATGAGCAGTTCTTC.